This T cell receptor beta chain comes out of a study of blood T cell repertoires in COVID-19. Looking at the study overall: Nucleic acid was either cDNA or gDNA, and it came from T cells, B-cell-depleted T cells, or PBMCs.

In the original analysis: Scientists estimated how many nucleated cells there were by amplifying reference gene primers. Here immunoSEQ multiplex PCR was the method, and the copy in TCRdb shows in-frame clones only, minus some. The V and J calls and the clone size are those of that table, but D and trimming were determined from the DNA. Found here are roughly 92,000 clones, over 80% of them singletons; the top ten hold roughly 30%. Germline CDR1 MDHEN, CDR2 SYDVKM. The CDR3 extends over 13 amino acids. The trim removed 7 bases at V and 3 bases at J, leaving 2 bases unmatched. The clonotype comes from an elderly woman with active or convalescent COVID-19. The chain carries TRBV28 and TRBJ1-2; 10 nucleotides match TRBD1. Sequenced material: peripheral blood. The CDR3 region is CASIGTGDYGYTF. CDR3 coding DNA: TGTGCCAGCATAGGGACAGGGGACTATGGCTACACCTTC.